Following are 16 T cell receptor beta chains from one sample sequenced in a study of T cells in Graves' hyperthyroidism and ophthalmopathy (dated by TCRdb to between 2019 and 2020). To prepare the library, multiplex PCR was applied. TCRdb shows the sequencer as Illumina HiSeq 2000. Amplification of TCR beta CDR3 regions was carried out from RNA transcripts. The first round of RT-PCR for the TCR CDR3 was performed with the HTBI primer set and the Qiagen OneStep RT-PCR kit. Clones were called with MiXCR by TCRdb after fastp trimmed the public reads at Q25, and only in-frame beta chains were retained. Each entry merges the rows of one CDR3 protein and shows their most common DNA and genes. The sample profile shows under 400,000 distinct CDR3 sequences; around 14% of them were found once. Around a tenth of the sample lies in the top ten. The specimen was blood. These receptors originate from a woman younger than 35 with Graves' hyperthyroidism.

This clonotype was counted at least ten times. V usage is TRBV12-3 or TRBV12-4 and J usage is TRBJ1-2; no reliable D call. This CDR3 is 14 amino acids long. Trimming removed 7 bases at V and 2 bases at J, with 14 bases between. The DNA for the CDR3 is TGTGCCAGCACCCCCCCCTTTGGGAACTATGGCTACACCTTC. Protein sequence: CASTPPFGNYGYTF.

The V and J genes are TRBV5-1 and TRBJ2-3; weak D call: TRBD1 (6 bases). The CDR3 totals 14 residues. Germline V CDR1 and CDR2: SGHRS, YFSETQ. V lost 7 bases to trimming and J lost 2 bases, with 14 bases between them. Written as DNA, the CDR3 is TGCGCCAGCCGGAACAGGGTCTACACAGATACGCAGTATTTT. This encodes CASRNRVYTDTQYF.

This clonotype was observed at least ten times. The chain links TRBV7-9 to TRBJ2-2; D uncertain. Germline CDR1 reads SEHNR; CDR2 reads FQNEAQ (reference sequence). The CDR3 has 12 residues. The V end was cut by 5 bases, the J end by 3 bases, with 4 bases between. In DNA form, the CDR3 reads TGTGCCAGCAGCCTACACACCGGGGAGCTGTTTTTT. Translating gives CASSLHTGELFF.

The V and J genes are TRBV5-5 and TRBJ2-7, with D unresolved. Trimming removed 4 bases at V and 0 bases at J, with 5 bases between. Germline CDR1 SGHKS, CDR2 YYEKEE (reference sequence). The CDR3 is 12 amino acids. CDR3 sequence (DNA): TGTGCCAGCAGCCCCTACTCCTACGAGCAGTACTTC. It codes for CASSPYSYEQYF.

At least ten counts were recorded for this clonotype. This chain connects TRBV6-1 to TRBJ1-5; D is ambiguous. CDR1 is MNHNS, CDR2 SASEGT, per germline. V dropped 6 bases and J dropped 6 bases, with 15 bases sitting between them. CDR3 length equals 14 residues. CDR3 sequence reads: CASRPRSLGQPQHF. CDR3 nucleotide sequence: TGTGCCAGCAGACCCCGAAGCCTGGGTCAGCCCCAGCATTTT.

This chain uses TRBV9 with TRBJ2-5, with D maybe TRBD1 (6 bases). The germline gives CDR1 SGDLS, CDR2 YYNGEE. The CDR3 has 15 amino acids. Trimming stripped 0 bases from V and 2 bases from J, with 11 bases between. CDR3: CASSVVRGSQETQYF. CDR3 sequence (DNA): TGTGCCAGCAGCGTAGTAAGGGGGAGTCAAGAGACCCAGTACTTC.

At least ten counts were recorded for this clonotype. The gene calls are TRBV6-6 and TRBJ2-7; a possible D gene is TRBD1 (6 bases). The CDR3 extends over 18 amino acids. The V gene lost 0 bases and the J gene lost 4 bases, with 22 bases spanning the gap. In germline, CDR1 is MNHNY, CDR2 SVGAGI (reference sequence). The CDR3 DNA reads TGTGCCAGCAGTTACTCGCAACGGGACACACGCCTAAGATACGAGCAGTACTTC. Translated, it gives CASSYSQRDTRLRYEQYF.

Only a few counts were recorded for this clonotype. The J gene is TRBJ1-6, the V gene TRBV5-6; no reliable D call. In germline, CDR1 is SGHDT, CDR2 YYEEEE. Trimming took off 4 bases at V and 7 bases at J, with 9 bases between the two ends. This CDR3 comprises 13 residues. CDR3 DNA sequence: TGTGCCAGCAGCCACGACGCAAATTCACCCCTCCACTTT. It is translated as CASSHDANSPLHF.

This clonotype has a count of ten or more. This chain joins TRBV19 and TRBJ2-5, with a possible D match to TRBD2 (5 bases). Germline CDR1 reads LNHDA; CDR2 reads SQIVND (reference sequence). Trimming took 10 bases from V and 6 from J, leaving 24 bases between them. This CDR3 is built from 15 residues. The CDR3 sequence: CATGQSEANVQTQYF. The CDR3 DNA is TGTGCCACCGGTCAGTCGGAGGCGAACGTTCAGACCCAGTACTTC.

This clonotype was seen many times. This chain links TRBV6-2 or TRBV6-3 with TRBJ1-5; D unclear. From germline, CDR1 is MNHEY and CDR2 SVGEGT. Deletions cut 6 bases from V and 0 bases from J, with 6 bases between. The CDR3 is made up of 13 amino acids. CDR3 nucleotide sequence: TGTGCCAGCAGCACAAATAGCAATCAGCCCCAGCATTTT. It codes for CASSTNSNQPQHF.

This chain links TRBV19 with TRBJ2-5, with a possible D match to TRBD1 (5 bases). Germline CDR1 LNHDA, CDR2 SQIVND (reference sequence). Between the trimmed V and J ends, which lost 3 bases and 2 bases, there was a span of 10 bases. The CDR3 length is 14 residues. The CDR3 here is CASSMSQDQETQYF. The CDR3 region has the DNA TGTGCCAGTAGTATGTCACAGGATCAAGAGACCCAGTACTTC.

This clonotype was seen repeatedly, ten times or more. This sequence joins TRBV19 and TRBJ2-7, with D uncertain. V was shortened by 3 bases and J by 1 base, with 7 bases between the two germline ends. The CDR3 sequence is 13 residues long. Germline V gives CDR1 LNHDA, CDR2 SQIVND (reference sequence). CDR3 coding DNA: TGTGCCAGTAGTATCGGACGGTCCTACGAGCAGTACTTC. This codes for CASSIGRSYEQYF.

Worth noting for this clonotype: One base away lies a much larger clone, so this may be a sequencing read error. The CDR3 here is CASSQTSEQSF. In DNA, the CDR3 is TGTGCCAGCAGCCAAACTAGTGAGCAGTCCTTC. The rearrangement links TRBV3-1 to TRBJ2-1; a possible D gene is TRBD2 (5 bases). There are 11 residues in the CDR3. Germline V gene data show CDR1 as LGHDT and CDR2 as YNNKEL (reference sequence).

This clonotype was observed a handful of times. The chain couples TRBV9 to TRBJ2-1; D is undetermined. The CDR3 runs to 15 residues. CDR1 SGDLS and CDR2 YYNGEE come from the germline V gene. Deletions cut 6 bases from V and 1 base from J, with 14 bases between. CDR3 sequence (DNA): TGTGCCAGCACCCAAAGGGAAGGGTCCTACAATGAGCAGTTCTTC. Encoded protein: CASTQREGSYNEQFF.

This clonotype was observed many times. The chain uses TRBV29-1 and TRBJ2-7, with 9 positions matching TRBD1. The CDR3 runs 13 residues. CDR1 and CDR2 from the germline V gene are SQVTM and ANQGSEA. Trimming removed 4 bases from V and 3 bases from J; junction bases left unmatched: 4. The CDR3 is CSVAPGQGYEQYF. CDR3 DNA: TGCAGCGTTGCCCCGGGACAGGGCTACGAGCAGTACTTC.

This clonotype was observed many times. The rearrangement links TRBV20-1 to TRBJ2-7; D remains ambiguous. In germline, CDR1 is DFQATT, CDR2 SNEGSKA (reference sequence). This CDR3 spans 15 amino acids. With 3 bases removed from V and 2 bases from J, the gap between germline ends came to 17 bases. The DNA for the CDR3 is TGCAGTGCTAGCCAAGGTTGGCCCAAGACCTACGAGCAGTACTTC. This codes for CSASQGWPKTYEQYF.